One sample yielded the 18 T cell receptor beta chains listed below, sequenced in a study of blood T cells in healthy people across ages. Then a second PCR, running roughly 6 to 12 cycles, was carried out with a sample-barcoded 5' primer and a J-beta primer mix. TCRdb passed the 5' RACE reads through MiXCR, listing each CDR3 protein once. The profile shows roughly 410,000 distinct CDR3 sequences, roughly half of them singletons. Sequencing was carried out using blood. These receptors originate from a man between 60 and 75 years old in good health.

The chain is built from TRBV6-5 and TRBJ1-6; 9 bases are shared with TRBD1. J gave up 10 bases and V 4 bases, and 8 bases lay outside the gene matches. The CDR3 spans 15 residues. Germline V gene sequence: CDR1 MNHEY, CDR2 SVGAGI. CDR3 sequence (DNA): TGTGCCAGCAGTTCCAGCACAGGGGGCAAATCACCCCTCCACTTT. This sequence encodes CASSSSTGGKSPLHF.

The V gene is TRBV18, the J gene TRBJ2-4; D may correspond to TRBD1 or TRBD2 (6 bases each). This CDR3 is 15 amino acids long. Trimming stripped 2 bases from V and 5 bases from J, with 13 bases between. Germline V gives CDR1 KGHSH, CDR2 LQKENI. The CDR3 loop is CASSPGRGTQNIQYF. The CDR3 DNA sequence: TGTGCCAGCTCACCAGGCCGGGGGACACAAAACATTCAGTACTTC.

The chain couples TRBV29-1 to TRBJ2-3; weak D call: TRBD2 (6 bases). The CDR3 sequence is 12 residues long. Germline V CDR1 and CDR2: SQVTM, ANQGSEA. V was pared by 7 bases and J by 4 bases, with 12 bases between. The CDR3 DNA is TGCAGCGCCCCGGGCGGGGCAGATACGCAGTATTTT. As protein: CSAPGGADTQYF.

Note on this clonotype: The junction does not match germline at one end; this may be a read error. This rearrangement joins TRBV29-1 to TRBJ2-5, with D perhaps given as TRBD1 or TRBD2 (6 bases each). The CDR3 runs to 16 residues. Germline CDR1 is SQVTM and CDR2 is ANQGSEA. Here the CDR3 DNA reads TGCAGCGTTGAAACGCTACGAATCCAAGAGTGGGGGGCCCAGTACTTT. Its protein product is CSVETLRIQEWGAQYF. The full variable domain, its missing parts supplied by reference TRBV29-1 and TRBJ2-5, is SAVISQKPSRDICQRGTSLTIQCQVDSQVTMMFWYRQQPGQSLTLIATANQGSEATYESGFVIDKFPISRPNLTFSTLTVSNMSPEDSSIYLCSVETLRIQEWGAQYFGPGTRLLVL.

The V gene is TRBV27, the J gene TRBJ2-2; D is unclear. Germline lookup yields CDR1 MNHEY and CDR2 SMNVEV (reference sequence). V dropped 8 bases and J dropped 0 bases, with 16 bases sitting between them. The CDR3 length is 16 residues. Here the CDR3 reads CASRRSVASNTGELFF. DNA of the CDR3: TGTGCCAGCCGTAGGTCGGTGGCGTCGAACACCGGGGAGCTGTTTTTT.

The CDR3 region has the DNA TGTGCCAGCAGTTGGGCTCAGGGGGACGGCTACACCTTC. It translates to CASSWAQGDGYTF. The chain employs TRBV12-3 or TRBV12-4 and TRBJ1-2, with 7 bases identical to TRBD1. The CDR3 consists of 13 residues. V shed 4 bases, J shed 8 bases, and the junction held 7 bases outside the gene matches.

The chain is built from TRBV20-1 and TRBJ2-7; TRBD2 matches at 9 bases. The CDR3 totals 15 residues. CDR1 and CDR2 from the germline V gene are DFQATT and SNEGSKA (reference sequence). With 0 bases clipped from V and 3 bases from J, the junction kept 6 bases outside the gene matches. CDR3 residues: CSARDRALAGYEQYF. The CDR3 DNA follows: TGCAGTGCTAGAGATCGAGCACTAGCGGGCTACGAGCAGTACTTC.

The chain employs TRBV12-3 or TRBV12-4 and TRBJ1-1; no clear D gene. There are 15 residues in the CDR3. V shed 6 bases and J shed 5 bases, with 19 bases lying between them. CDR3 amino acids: CASSPGGQAGTEAFF. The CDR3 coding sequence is TGTGCCAGCAGCCCTGGTGGCCAGGCGGGGACTGAAGCTTTCTTT.

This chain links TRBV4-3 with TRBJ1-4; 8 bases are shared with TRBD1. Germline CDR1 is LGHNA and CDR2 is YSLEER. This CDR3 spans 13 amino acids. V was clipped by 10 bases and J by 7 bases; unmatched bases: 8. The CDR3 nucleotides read TGCGCCACCAGACGGACAGGGTCTGAAAAACTGTTTTTT. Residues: CATRRTGSEKLFF.

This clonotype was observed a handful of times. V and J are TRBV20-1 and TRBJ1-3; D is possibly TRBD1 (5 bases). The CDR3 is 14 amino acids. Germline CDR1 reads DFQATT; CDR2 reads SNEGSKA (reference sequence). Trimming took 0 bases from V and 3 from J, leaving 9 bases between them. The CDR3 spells CSARDGGVGNTIYF. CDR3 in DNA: TGCAGTGCTAGAGATGGAGGGGTTGGAAACACCATATATTTT.

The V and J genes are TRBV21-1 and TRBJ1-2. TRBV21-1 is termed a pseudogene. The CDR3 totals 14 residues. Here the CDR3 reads CASSGTSRDYGYTF. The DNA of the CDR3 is TGTGCCAGCAGCGGGACCTCTAGGGACTATGGCTACACCTTC.

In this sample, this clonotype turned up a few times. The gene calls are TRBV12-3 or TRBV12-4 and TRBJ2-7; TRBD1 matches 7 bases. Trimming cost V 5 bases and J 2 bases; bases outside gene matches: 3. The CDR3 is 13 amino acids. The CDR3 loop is CASSHGQAYEQYF. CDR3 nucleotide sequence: TGTGCCAGCAGTCACGGACAGGCCTACGAGCAGTACTTC.

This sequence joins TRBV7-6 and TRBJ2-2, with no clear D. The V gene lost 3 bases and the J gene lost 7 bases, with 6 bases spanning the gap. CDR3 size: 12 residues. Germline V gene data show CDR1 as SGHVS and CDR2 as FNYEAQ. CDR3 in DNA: TGTGCCAGCAGCTTGCATGGCGGGGAGCTGTTTTTT. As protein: CASSLHGGELFF.

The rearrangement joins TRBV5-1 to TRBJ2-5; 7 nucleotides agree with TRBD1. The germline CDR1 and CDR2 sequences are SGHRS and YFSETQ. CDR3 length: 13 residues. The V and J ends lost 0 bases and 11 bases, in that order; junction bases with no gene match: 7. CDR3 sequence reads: CASSLGTGWEQYF. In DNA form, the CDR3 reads TGCGCCAGCAGCTTGGGGACAGGCTGGGAGCAGTACTTC.

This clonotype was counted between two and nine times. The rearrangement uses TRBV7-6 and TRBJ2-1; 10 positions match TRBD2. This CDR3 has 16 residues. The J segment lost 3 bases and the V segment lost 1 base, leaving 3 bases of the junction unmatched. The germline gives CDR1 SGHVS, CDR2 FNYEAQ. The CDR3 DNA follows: TGTGCCAGCAGCTTAGGTAGCGGGGGGCTCTACAATGAGCAGTTCTTC. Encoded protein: CASSLGSGGLYNEQFF.

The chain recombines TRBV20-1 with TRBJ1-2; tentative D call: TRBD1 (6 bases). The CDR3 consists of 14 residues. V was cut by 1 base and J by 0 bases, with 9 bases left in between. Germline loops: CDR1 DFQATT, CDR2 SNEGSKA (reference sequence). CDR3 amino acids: CSARVQGPNYGYTF. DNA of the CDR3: TGCAGTGCTAGAGTCCAGGGGCCTAACTATGGCTACACCTTC.

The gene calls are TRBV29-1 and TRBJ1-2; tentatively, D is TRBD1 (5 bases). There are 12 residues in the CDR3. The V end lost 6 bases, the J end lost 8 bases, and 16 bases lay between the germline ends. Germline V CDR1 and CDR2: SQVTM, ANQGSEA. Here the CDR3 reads CSVGTLFGGYTF. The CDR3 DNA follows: TGCAGCGTGGGGACCCTTTTTGGAGGCTACACCTTC. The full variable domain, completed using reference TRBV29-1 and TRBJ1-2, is SAVISQKPSRDICQRGTSLTIQCQVDSQVTMMFWYRQQPGQSLTLIATANQGSEATYESGFVIDKFPISRPNLTFSTLTVSNMSPEDSSIYLCSVGTLFGGYTFGSGTRLTVV.

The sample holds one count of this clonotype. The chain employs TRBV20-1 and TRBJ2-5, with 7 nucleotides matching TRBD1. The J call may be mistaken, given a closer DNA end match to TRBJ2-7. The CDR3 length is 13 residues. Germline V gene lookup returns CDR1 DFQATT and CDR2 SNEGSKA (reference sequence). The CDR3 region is CSAGTANGYEQYF. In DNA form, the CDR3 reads TGCAGTGCGGGGACAGCAAACGGATACGAGCAGTACTTC.